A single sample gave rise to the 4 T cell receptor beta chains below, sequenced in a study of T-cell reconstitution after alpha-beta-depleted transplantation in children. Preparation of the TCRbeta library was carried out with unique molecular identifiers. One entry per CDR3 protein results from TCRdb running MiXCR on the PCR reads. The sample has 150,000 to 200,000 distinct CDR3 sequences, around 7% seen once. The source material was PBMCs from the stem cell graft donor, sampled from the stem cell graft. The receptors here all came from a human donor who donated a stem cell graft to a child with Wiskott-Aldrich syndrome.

DNA for the CDR3: TGTGCCAGCTCACCGGGACAGACTTTCACCGGGGAGCTGTTTTTT. It specifies CASSPGQTFTGELFF. This chain joins TRBV18 and TRBJ2-2, with 7 bases identical to TRBD1. The germline V gene encodes CDR1 KGHSH and CDR2 LQKENI. The CDR3 is 15 residues long. With V trimmed by 3 bases and J by 4 bases, 5 bases remained unmatched. The variable domain in full, completed from reference TRBV18 and TRBJ2-2, reads NAGVMQNPRHLVRRRGQEARLRCSPMKGHSHVYWYRQLPEEGLKFMVYLQKENIIDESGMPKERFSAEFPKEGPSILRIQQVVRGDSAAYFCASSPGQTFTGELFFGEGSRLTVL.

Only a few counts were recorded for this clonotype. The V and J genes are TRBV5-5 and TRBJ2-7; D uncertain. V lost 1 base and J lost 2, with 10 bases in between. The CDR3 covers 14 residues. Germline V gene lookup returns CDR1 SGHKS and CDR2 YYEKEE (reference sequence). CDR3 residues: CASSLITEPYEQYF. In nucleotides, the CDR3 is TGTGCCAGCAGCTTGATAACGGAGCCCTACGAGCAGTACTTC.

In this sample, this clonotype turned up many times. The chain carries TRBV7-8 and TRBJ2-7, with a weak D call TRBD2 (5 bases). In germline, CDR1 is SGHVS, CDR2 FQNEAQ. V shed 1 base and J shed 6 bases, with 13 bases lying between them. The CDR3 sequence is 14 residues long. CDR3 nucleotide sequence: TGTGCCAGCAGCTTAGGTCTAGCTCTGACCGAGCAGTACTTC. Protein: CASSLGLALTEQYF.

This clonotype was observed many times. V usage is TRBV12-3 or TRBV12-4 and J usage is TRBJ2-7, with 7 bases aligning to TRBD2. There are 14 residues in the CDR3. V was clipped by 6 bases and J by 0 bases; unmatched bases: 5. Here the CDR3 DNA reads TGTGCCAGCAGCATAGCGGGCGTCTCCTACGAGCAGTACTTC. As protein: CASSIAGVSYEQYF.